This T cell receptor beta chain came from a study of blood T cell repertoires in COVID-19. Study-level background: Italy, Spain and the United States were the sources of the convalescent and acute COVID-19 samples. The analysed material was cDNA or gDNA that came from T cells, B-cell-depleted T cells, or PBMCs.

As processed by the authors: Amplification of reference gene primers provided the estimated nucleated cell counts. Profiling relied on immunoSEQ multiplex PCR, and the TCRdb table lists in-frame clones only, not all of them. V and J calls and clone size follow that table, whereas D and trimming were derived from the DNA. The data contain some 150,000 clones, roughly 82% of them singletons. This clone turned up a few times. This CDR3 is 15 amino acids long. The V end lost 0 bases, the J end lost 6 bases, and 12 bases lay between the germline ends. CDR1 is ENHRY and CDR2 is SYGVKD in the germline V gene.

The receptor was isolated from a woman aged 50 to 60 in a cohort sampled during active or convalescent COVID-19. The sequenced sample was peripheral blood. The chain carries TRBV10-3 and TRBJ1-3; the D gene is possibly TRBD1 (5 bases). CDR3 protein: CAISESSQGLNTIYF. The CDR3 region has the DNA TGTGCCATCAGTGAGTCGAGTCAGGGACTAAACACCATATATTTT.